These 14 T cell receptor beta chains originate from one sample sequenced in a study of shared clonotypes between healthy human individuals (TCRdb year 2020). The method behind the library was the immunoSEQ multiplex PCR assay. TCRdb's version of the immuneACCESS table is confined to in-frame rearrangements and falls short of the full clone set. An unresolved V gene accounts for under half of the shortfall where checked; the remainder is of unknown origin. This sample comprises 2 million to 2.5 million clones, about 94% of them detected only once. Clones ranked in the top ten supply around 0.13% of the sample. Sequenced input: naive CD4+ T cells sorted from blood. The meaning of the sample's cell subset or site label: CD45RA+ positively selected. The receptors were sampled from a man between 18 and 29 years old in good health.

This sequence joins TRBV5-5 and TRBJ2-7, with D possibly matching TRBD1 (5 bases). Per germline, CDR1 SGHKS and CDR2 YYEKEE (reference sequence). The V end lost 1 base, the J end lost 9 bases, and 17 bases lay between the germline ends. This CDR3 has 14 residues. This chain's CDR3 is CASSLRDRAPGQYF. CDR3 nucleotides: TGTGCCAGCAGCTTGAGAGACAGAGCCCCTGGGCAGTACTTC.

Concerning this clone: Within the sample, other DNA sequences also encode this same CDR3. V usage is TRBV5-4 and J usage is TRBJ2-5; TRBD2 agrees at 13 bases. V shed 4 bases and J 1 base; nucleotides not matched to a gene: 4. The CDR3 is made up of 16 amino acids. Per the germline V gene, CDR1 is SGHNT and CDR2 is YYREEE (reference sequence). CDR3 DNA: TGTGCCAGCAGCATCGGGACTAGCGGGGTCCAAGAGACCCAGTACTTC. It specifies CASSIGTSGVQETQYF. The variable domain in full, completed from reference TRBV5-4 and TRBJ2-5, reads ETGVTQSPTHLIKTRGQQVTLRCSSQSGHNTVSWYQQALGQGPQFIFQYYREEENGRGNFPPRFSGLQFPNYSSELNVNALELDDSALYLCASSIGTSGVQETQYFGPGTRLLVL.

Of note for this clone: Other DNA sequences in the same sample also yield this CDR3. This chain uses TRBV7-6 with TRBJ2-7; the D is unclear. In germline, CDR1 is SGHVS, CDR2 FNYEAQ. The V gene lost 1 base and the J gene lost 0 bases, with 4 bases spanning the gap. The CDR3 has 13 residues. CDR3 amino acids: CASSLDLSYEQYF. CDR3 coding DNA: TGTGCCAGCAGCTTAGATCTCTCCTACGAGCAGTACTTC.

The chain uses TRBV7-9 and TRBJ2-4, with D possibly being TRBD1 (6 bases). The germline gives CDR1 SEHNR, CDR2 FQNEAQ (reference sequence). This CDR3 region has 19 residues. Trimming left V 5 bases short and J 0 bases short, with 23 bases between. The CDR3 DNA is TGTGCCAGCAGCCCGTGGGACATGACTCACCTACTAGCCAAAAACATTCAGTACTTC. The encoded protein is CASSPWDMTHLLAKNIQYF.

This chain links TRBV5-4 with TRBJ2-1, with 12 bases that match TRBD2. CDR3 length: 17 residues. In germline, CDR1 is SGHNT, CDR2 YYREEE (reference sequence). With 0 bases clipped from V and 7 bases from J, the junction kept 8 bases outside the gene matches. The CDR3 is CASSLAGRLAGVNEQFF. The CDR3 region has the DNA TGTGCCAGCAGCTTGGCCGGAAGACTAGCGGGAGTAAATGAGCAGTTCTTC.

The V and J genes are TRBV7-2 and TRBJ1-6; D is unresolved. The CDR3 is 13 residues long. Germline V lookup: CDR1 SGHTA, CDR2 FQGNSA. The ends were cut back, 1 base at V and 10 bases at J, with 8 bases in the middle. The CDR3 sequence is CASSLVLGSPLHF. For the CDR3, the DNA is TGTGCCAGCAGCTTAGTGCTGGGATCACCCCTCCACTTT.

The chain employs TRBV29-1 and TRBJ2-2; 7 nucleotides line up with TRBD1. Germline CDR1 SQVTM, CDR2 ANQGSEA. V gave up 7 bases and J gave up 4 bases; unmatched junction bases: 6. This CDR3 is 13 amino acids long. CDR3 amino acids: CSGSTGTTGELFF. The CDR3 nucleotides read TGCAGCGGATCGACAGGGACCACCGGGGAGCTGTTTTTT.

J is TRBJ2-3 and V is TRBV10-3; D is perhaps TRBD2 (6 bases). V lost 4 bases, J lost 8 bases, and 16 bases lay in between. This CDR3 has 14 residues. The germline gives CDR1 ENHRY, CDR2 SYGVKD. The CDR3 sequence is CAISVGRDGGTQYF. The CDR3 coding sequence is TGTGCCATCAGTGTTGGCAGGGACGGGGGTACGCAGTATTTT.

The chain is built from TRBV6-5 and TRBJ1-4; D is perhaps TRBD1 (6 bases). Germline loops: CDR1 MNHEY, CDR2 SVGAGI. Trimming pared 3 bases from V and 4 bases from J, leaving 15 bases between. The CDR3 spans 16 residues. CDR3 in amino acids: CASSYTPGQDNEKLFF. DNA for the CDR3: TGTGCCAGCAGTTATACACCGGGACAAGATAATGAAAAACTGTTTTTT.

The sample holds one count of this clone. Within the sample, other DNA sequences also encode this same CDR3. The chain joins TRBV5-1 to TRBJ2-3, with 9 bases lining up with TRBD2. The V segment lost 4 bases and the J segment 6 bases; nucleotides outside the gene matches: 6. CDR1 and CDR2 (germline): SGHRS, YFSETQ. The CDR3 consists of 14 residues. CDR3 sequence reads: CASSPGLAGDTQYF. The CDR3 DNA sequence: TGCGCCAGCAGCCCGGGACTAGCTGGGGATACGCAGTATTTT.

The chain combines TRBV2 with TRBJ2-1; 10 nucleotides agree with TRBD2. The trim removed 3 bases at V and 7 bases at J, leaving 12 bases unmatched. Germline V gene data show CDR1 as SNHLY and CDR2 as FYNNEI. This CDR3 contains 17 residues. The CDR3 nucleotides are TGTGCCAGCAGTGATGGTCTGCTAGCGGGAGTTAGGAATGAGCAGTTCTTC. Its protein is CASSDGLLAGVRNEQFF.

The chain joins TRBV19 to TRBJ1-2; 7 bases map to TRBD1. The J segment lost 11 bases and the V segment lost 5 bases, leaving 20 bases of the junction unmatched. Germline values: CDR1 LNHDA, CDR2 SQIVND (reference sequence). The CDR3 has 16 amino acids. The CDR3 nucleotides read TGTGCCAGTAGTCCCCCGGGACAGCGAATGGTCCACGGTTACACCTTC. The encoded protein is CASSPPGQRMVHGYTF.

This chain joins TRBV7-2 and TRBJ1-5; D uncertain. From germline, CDR1 is SGHTA and CDR2 FQGNSA. V dropped 1 base and J dropped 8 bases, with 9 bases sitting between them. The CDR3 has 13 residues. Here the CDR3 DNA reads TGTGCCAGCAGCTTAGGGAATTTGGAGCCCCAGCATTTT. It encodes CASSLGNLEPQHF. The full variable domain, in which reference TRBV7-2 and TRBJ1-5 provide the parts outside the CDR3, is GAGVSQSPSNKVTEKGKDVELRCDPISGHTALYWYRQSLGQGLEFLIYFQGNSAPDKSGLPSDRFSAERTGGSVSTLTIQRTQQEDSAVYLCASSLGNLEPQHFGDGTRLSIL.

With regard to this clone: This CDR3 is also generated by other DNA sequences in the sample. The V and J genes are TRBV7-2 and TRBJ2-5; D call uncertain. Trimming removed 1 base at V and 5 bases at J, with 8 bases between. The CDR3 is 13 residues long. The germline CDR1 and CDR2 sequences are SGHTA and FQGNSA. The CDR3 DNA follows: TGTGCCAGCAGCTTAGGGTCTAGGGAGACCCAGTACTTC. It encodes CASSLGSRETQYF.